One and the same sample provided the 23 T cell receptor beta chains below, sequenced in a study of T-cell memory formation after mild COVID-19. MiXCR was run by TCRdb on the 5' RACE reads, yielding one entry per CDR3 protein. The data contain about 360,000 distinct CDR3 sequences, 13% of them seen just once; the ten biggest clones take up 20% to 25%. Material for sequencing was PBMCs or a T cell subset sorted from them (not recorded which). The receptor source for this set is a man between 18 and 29 years old who had mild COVID-19 (a few samples of this study predate the infection). Cell type and time point are not known.

This clonotype was counted a few times. The V and J genes are TRBV6-5 and TRBJ1-2; no clear D gene. V gave up 0 bases and J gave up 5 bases, with 13 bases separating them. The CDR3 is 15 residues long. Germline CDR1 reads MNHEY; CDR2 reads SVGAGI. CDR3 nucleotides: TGTGCCAGCAGTTACTCGAGCAGTTCTGAGTATGGCTACACCTTC. Its translation is CASSYSSSSEYGYTF.

The chain employs TRBV5-1 and TRBJ2-3, with D possibly TRBD2 on 6 matching bases. CDR1 is SGHRS and CDR2 is YFSETQ in the germline V gene. The CDR3 is 14 residues long. V was pared by 1 base and J by 3 bases, with 9 bases between. CDR3 sequence (DNA): TGCGCCAGCAGCTTGACTAGCCCAACAGATACGCAGTATTTT. It yields the protein CASSLTSPTDTQYF.

This clonotype was seen ten or more times. An end of the junction does not agree with germline; a read error may underlie this. The genes are TRBV18 and TRBJ2-5, with 7 bases that match TRBD1. The CDR3 covers 15 residues. Germline assignment: CDR1 KGHSH and CDR2 LQKENI. CDR3 DNA sequence: TGTGCCAGCTCAACACCCGGACAGGAGCAAGAGACCCAGTACTTC. Translation: CASSTPGQEQETQYF.

In this sample, this clonotype turned up a few times. The rearrangement links TRBV12-3 or TRBV12-4 to TRBJ1-2; a possible D gene is TRBD1 (6 bases). V dropped 8 bases and J dropped 0 bases, with 16 bases sitting between them. The CDR3 consists of 15 residues. The CDR3 loop is CASDAGGSPNYGYTF. CDR3 coding DNA: TGTGCCAGCGACGCCGGGGGCAGCCCTAACTATGGCTACACCTTC.

The gene calls are TRBV4-1 and TRBJ2-5; either TRBD1 or TRBD2 may fit D (5 bases each). The ends were cut back, 4 bases at V and 3 bases at J, with 21 bases in the middle. The germline gives CDR1 MGHRA, CDR2 YSYEKL. The CDR3 is 17 residues long. CDR3 nucleotide sequence: TGCGCCAGCAGCCCCAGGTCCTCGACGATGGGGGAAGAGACCCAGTACTTC. This translates into CASSPRSSTMGEETQYF.

The J gene is TRBJ1-1, the V gene TRBV7-2; D call uncertain. This CDR3 has 14 residues. Germline V gene data show CDR1 as SGHTA and CDR2 as FQGNSA. V lost 2 bases and J 2 bases, leaving 9 bases between the germline ends. CDR3 in DNA: TGTGCCAGCAGCTTAAACAGCCAAAACACTGAAGCTTTCTTT. Translation: CASSLNSQNTEAFF.

There are a few counts of this clonotype. The chain uses TRBV29-1 and TRBJ2-7; no clear D gene. The CDR3 runs to 12 residues. V dropped 6 bases and J dropped 1 base, with 10 bases sitting between them. The germline CDR1 and CDR2 sequences are SQVTM and ANQGSEA. The CDR3 here is CSVAPQSYEQYF. CDR3 sequence (DNA): TGCAGCGTCGCTCCCCAATCCTACGAGCAGTACTTC.

The V and J genes are TRBV6-2 or TRBV6-3 and TRBJ1-2; D is ambiguous. The CDR3 contains 14 residues. V was clipped by 0 bases and J by 3 bases, with 8 bases between them. CDR1 MNHEY and CDR2 SVGEGT come from the germline V gene. The CDR3 DNA reads TGTGCCAGCAGTTACTCGATACCCGACTATGGCTACACCTTC. Residues: CASSYSIPDYGYTF.

The chain employs TRBV6-5 and TRBJ2-1, with 8 nucleotides matching TRBD1. From germline, CDR1 is MNHEY and CDR2 SVGAGI. This CDR3 spans 14 amino acids. V lost 0 bases, J lost 10 bases, and 5 bases stayed unmatched. The CDR3 nucleotides read TGTGCCAGCAGTTACTCGACGCAGGGGGCAGAGCAGTTCTTC. Protein: CASSYSTQGAEQFF.

In its sample, this clonotype was seen a few times. The chain links TRBV5-4 to TRBJ2-7; no reliable D call. From germline, CDR1 is SGHNT and CDR2 YYREEE (reference sequence). The CDR3 covers 12 residues. V dropped 4 bases and J dropped 1 base, with 6 bases sitting between them. The CDR3 protein is CASSILSYEQYF. DNA for the CDR3: TGTGCCAGCAGCATCCTATCCTACGAGCAGTACTTC.

The chain recombines TRBV7-2 with TRBJ2-5, with TRBD2 as a possible D gene (5 bases). V was shortened by 4 bases and J by 1 base, with 7 bases between the two germline ends. The CDR3 has 13 amino acids. The V gene's germline CDR1 is SGHTA and CDR2 FQGNSA. The CDR3 DNA sequence: TGTGCCAGCAGCTCACTAGTCCAAGAGACCCAGTACTTC. This sequence encodes CASSSLVQETQYF.

This clonotype has ten or more counts. The genes are TRBV4-3 and TRBJ2-3; 8 bases agree with TRBD2. The J segment lost 6 bases and the V segment lost 4 bases, leaving 9 bases of the junction unmatched. The length of the CDR3 is 15 residues. CDR1 and CDR2 (germline): LGHNA, YSLEER. The CDR3 DNA reads TGCGCCAGCAGCCCCACGCGGGCTAGCGGGGATACGCAGTATTTT. Translation: CASSPTRASGDTQYF.

The CDR3 nucleotides read TGTGCCGACCGAACACAGCCGAACACTGAAGCTTTCTTT. Amino acids: CADRTQPNTEAFF. The genes are TRBV2 and TRBJ1-1, with unresolved D. Per the germline V gene, CDR1 is SNHLY and CDR2 is FYNNEI. The CDR3 sequence is 13 residues long. V lost 11 bases to trimming and J lost 1 base, with 14 bases between them.

This clonotype was observed a few times. The rearrangement links TRBV20-1 to TRBJ2-3; possibly TRBD2 for D (7 bases). This CDR3 has 14 amino acids. Between the trimmed V and J ends, which lost 5 bases and 1 base, there was a span of 13 bases. The germline V gene encodes CDR1 DFQATT and CDR2 SNEGSKA (reference sequence). The CDR3 here is CSARRGAGTDTQYF. The CDR3 bases are TGCAGTGCTCGACGGGGGGCTGGCACAGATACGCAGTATTTT.

This clonotype was counted a few times. The rearrangement joins TRBV20-1 to TRBJ2-1; 14 positions agree with TRBD2. J gave up 10 bases and V 5 bases, and 4 bases lay outside the gene matches. The CDR3 consists of 13 residues. Germline values: CDR1 DFQATT, CDR2 SNEGSKA (reference sequence). The DNA of the CDR3 is TGCAGTGCTCCCCGACTAGCGGGGGGGGAGCAGTTCTTC. This translates into CSAPRLAGGEQFF.

The V gene is TRBV13, the J gene TRBJ2-6; D is undetermined. The CDR3 covers 13 residues. V was cut by 6 bases and J by 2 bases, with 5 bases left in between. CDR1 PRHDT and CDR2 FYEKMQ come from the germline V gene (reference sequence). CDR3 sequence: CASSSTGANVLTF. The CDR3 nucleotides are TGTGCCAGCAGTTCTACTGGGGCCAACGTCCTGACTTTC. Full variable domain (missing parts from reference TRBV13 and TRBJ2-6): AAGVIQSPRHLIKEKRETATLKCYPIPRHDTVYWYQQGPGQDPQFLISFYEKMQSDKGSIPDRFSAQQFSDYHSELNMSSLELGDSALYFCASSSTGANVLTFGAGSRLTVL.

The sample holds a few counts of this clonotype. The chain combines TRBV20-1 with TRBJ2-3; 7 bases line up with TRBD1. Germline loops: CDR1 DFQATT, CDR2 SNEGSKA (reference sequence). The CDR3 is 15 amino acids. Trimming took 3 bases from V and 2 from J; bases not matched to a gene: 8. CDR3 sequence: CSARGQPTTTDTQYF. CDR3 coding DNA: TGCAGTGCTAGGGGACAGCCTACAACCACAGATACGCAGTATTTT.

This clonotype was seen many times. J is TRBJ2-3 and V is TRBV6-2 or TRBV6-3, with D possibly TRBD2 on 5 matching bases. The ends were cut back, 6 bases at V and 2 bases at J, with 9 bases in the middle. The CDR3 is 13 amino acids. Germline CDR1 and CDR2: MNHEY and SVGEGT. CDR3 coding DNA: TGTGCCAGCAGAGGACTGGACACAGATACGCAGTATTTT. The encoded protein is CASRGLDTDTQYF.

This clonotype was observed many times. The rearrangement uses TRBV6-5 and TRBJ2-1, with D uncertain. Germline CDR1 is MNHEY and CDR2 is SVGAGI. This CDR3 is 14 amino acids long. V lost 8 bases, J lost 1 base, and 12 bases lay in between. CDR3 in amino acids: CASGSGLSYNEQFF. CDR3 DNA sequence: TGTGCCAGCGGGTCAGGCCTATCCTACAATGAGCAGTTCTTC.

This clonotype has just a few counts. The chain has TRBV5-1 and TRBJ2-6; D remains unclear. The germline gives CDR1 SGHRS, CDR2 YFSETQ. The length of the CDR3 is 15 residues. V was pared by 0 bases and J by 0 bases, with 4 bases between. For the CDR3, the DNA is TGCGCCAGCAGCTTGGAGAGCTCTGGGGCCAACGTCCTGACTTTC. Translated: CASSLESSGANVLTF.

The J gene is TRBJ2-5, the V gene TRBV11-2, with D possibly TRBD2 on 5 matching bases. V was trimmed by 5 bases and J by 2 bases, leaving 12 bases between them. The CDR3 is 14 amino acids. In germline, CDR1 is SGHAT, CDR2 FQNNGV. The CDR3 region is CASSQVLEQETQYF. DNA of the CDR3: TGTGCCAGCAGCCAAGTACTAGAACAAGAGACCCAGTACTTC. The full variable domain, rest sourced from reference TRBV11-2 and TRBJ2-5, is EAGVAQSPRYKIIEKRQSVAFWCNPISGHATLYWYQQILGQGPKLLIQFQNNGVVDDSQLPKDRFSAERLKGVDSTLKIQPAKLEDSAVYLCASSQVLEQETQYFGPGTRLLVL.

The CDR3: CASSQEGTGFYEQYF. In DNA form, the CDR3 reads TGTGCCAGCAGCCAAGAGGGGACTGGTTTTTACGAGCAGTACTTC. V usage is TRBV14 and J usage is TRBJ2-7, with D possibly matching TRBD2 (6 bases). The CDR3 loop spans 15 amino acids. Per germline, CDR1 SGHDN and CDR2 FVKESK. Trimming took off 0 bases at V and 4 bases at J, with 13 bases between the two ends.

This sequence joins TRBV12-3 or TRBV12-4 and TRBJ1-5; tentative D call: TRBD1 (5 bases). This CDR3 has 13 residues. Between the trimmed V and J ends, which lost 11 bases and 1 base, there was a span of 12 bases. CDR3 sequence (DNA): TGTGCCGCGAAATGGGGGAGCAATCAGCCCCAGCATTTT. Encoded protein: CAAKWGSNQPQHF.